The text below deals with one T cell receptor beta chain. Germline CDR1 is SGHTA and CDR2 is FQGNSA. J was trimmed by 4 bases and V by 5 bases; bases with no gene match: 14. The CDR3 runs 17 residues. This sample was taken from a study of T cell responses to AZD1222 COVID-19 vaccine. The method was immunoSEQ multiplex PCR; TCRdb's version includes in-frame clones alone and lacks a portion of them. This table has around 160,000 clones, about 91% appearing once. This clonotype was obtained from an adult who received the AZD1222 COVID-19 vaccine. The J gene is TRBJ1-2, the V gene TRBV7-2; TRBD1 agrees at 9 bases. Here the sequenced sample was peripheral blood, taken 28 days after the second AZD1222 dose. The CDR3, as DNA: TGTGCCAGCAGCCCCGGGACAGGGAGAGTTGGGGGCTATGGCTACACCTTC. It specifies CASSPGTGRVGGYGYTF.